These 5 T cell receptor beta chains share one sample of origin, sequenced in a study of cytomegalovirus exposure and HLA in healthy donors (dated by TCRdb to about 2017). Library preparation was by the immunoSEQ multiplex PCR assay. For the multiplex PCR, a mixture combining 60 forward primers for TCR Vbeta segments and 13 reverse primers for TCR Jbeta segments was used. TCRdb re-hosts the immuneACCESS table, in-frame sequences only. Its copies lack some clones; in the studies checked, an unresolved V gene accounts for under half of them, and the cause for the rest is not known. The sample records under 200,000 clones, roughly 70% of which are singletons. The ten largest clones capture about 2.7% of the sample. Source material: PBMCs. The receptor set was obtained from a woman aged 30 to 39 in good health and CMV-seronegative.

The chain employs TRBV7-9 and TRBJ1-2; D is perhaps TRBD1 (5 bases). Germline loops: CDR1 SEHNR, CDR2 FQNEAQ (reference sequence). V lost 0 bases to trimming and J lost 3 bases, with 8 bases between them. The CDR3 loop spans 14 amino acids. In nucleotides, the CDR3 is TGTGCCAGCAGCTTAGCTGGGGCGGACTATGGCTACACCTTC. Amino acids: CASSLAGADYGYTF.

CDR3 residues: CAIKGLTDGNTGELFF. Written as DNA, the CDR3 is TGTGCCATCAAGGGACTTACCGATGGGAACACCGGGGAGCTGTTTTTT. This chain connects TRBV10-3 to TRBJ2-2, with D perhaps matching TRBD2 (6 bases). The CDR3 contains 16 residues. The germline V gene has CDR1 ENHRY and CDR2 SYGVKD. V was clipped by 7 bases and J by 1 base, with 16 bases between them.

This rearrangement joins TRBV6-5 to TRBJ1-5; tentatively, D is TRBD1 (5 bases). The CDR3 consists of 15 residues. Germline V gene data show CDR1 as MNHEY and CDR2 as SVGAGI. V lost 2 bases and J 0 bases, leaving 8 bases between the germline ends. The CDR3 DNA follows: TGTGCCAGCAGTTACGGCAGGGATAGCAATCAGCCCCAGCATTTT. Residues: CASSYGRDSNQPQHF.

The chain recombines TRBV5-1 with TRBJ1-1; the D gene is possibly TRBD1 (5 bases). CDR1 is SGHRS and CDR2 is YFSETQ in the germline V gene. The CDR3 extends over 15 amino acids. The germline V and J ends were trimmed by 3 bases and 6 bases, with 18 bases remaining between them. Here the CDR3 DNA reads TGCGCCAGCAGCTCACCAGGGCTCCGTGGCGCTGAAGCTTTCTTT. It specifies CASSSPGLRGAEAFF. The full variable domain, its missing parts supplied by reference TRBV5-1 and TRBJ1-1, is KAGVTQTPRYLIKTRGQQVTLSCSPISGHRSVSWYQQTPGQGLQFLFEYFSETQRNKGNFPGRFSGRQFSNSRSEMNVSTLELGDSALYLCASSSPGLRGAEAFFGQGTRLTVV.

The V gene is TRBV2, the J gene TRBJ2-1; TRBD2 agrees at 11 bases. With V trimmed by 3 bases and J by 5 bases, 3 bases remained unmatched. Germline V gene sequence: CDR1 SNHLY, CDR2 FYNNEI. This CDR3 contains 15 residues. This CDR3 is CASSDRLAGNNEQFF. CDR3 DNA sequence: TGTGCCAGCAGTGATCGACTAGCGGGGAACAATGAGCAGTTCTTC.